This T cell receptor (beta chain) stems from a study of identical twins (dated by TCRdb to 2016 to 2017). Broadly, across the study: The study deep-sequenced TCR alpha and beta repertoires from monozygotic twins, unrelated adults of various ages and cord blood to test whether fetal clonotypes persist. To rule out contamination, the twin experiments were replicated at different times with different library preparation protocols.

This clonotype was counted between two and nine times. Which antigen it targets is not known. No quality values exist for individual bases; no much larger clone is one base distant. Beyond this particular receptor, the publication reports: Invariant T cells such as MAIT and iNKT could partly confound zero-insertion analyses, although diverse VJ usage argued against such confounding for most clonotypes. Fewer insertions were carried by abundant cord blood beta clonotypes, a similar but weaker trend appeared in young adult naive repertoires, and no such trend appeared in memory repertoires. Conclusions relied on cross-sectional statistical analysis, since the same donors could not be followed over many years. Compared with coincidental sharing between unrelated individuals, an excess of low generation-probability sequences was observed among out-of-frame TCR alpha sequences shared between twins. A weaker excess of twin sharing was found in beta out-of-frame sequences because the signal-to-noise ratio was lowered by fewer shared sequences. In monozygotic twins, recombination models systematically underestimated out-of-frame TCR alpha sharing, but the models matched the sharing seen between unrelated individuals.

Spanning cysteine to phenylalanine, the CDR3 consists of 13 amino acids. The retained sequence is limited to the CDR3, 39 bases, with the frame set at the first base. Reading the germline V gene gives CDR1 ENHRY and CDR2 SYGVKD. Trimming removed 8 bases from V and 1 base from J, leaving 11 bases between the germline ends. The library was made by 5' RACE. The instrument was an Illumina HiSeq 2000. A universal primer binding site was added through template switching, and the final cDNA carried a unique molecular identifier so that TCR cDNA molecules could be counted accurately. Specific primers in the conserved constant-segment region were used to synthesize first-strand cDNA for the TCR alpha and beta chains. To control for contamination, every cDNA library carried two barcodes: a SMART-Mk sample barcode plus Illumina barcodes. TruSeq adapter sequences and Illumina sample barcodes were added in two successive PCR steps. The Illumina HiSeq platform was used with custom primers to sequence TCR alpha and beta cDNA libraries. For the original study's pipeline: MiGEC was used to process raw reads and extract unique molecular identifiers, and MiXCR was used to find CDR3 positions. Recombination models were inferred per individual with the repgenHMM and IGoR tools using an EM algorithm. The analysis of shared clonotypes was done with the tcR package in R, with sharing normalized by the product of cloneset sizes. To study raw recombination free of thymic and clonal selection effects, out-of-frame nonproductive sequences were analyzed. The public reads were quality trimmed at Q25 with fastp and then assembled into clones with MiXCR by TCRdb, keeping productive beta chains. Each CDR3 protein appears once, grouped with its most common genes and DNA. What appears here as the V and J calls and clone size reflects TCRdb's work, not the paper's. This sample holds approximately 1.8 million distinct CDR3 sequences; roughly 35% were observed only once. The top ten constitute more than 0.25% of the sample.

Every donor was a healthy Caucasian. This chain joins TRBV10-3 to TRBJ2-5; the D gene is perhaps TRBD2, on 6 matching bases. This TCR was recovered from a newborn girl in good health. The source material was cord blood. The bases read TGTGCCATCGGCATGACTAGCCAAGAGACCCAGTACTTC. This gives the protein CAIGMTSQETQYF.